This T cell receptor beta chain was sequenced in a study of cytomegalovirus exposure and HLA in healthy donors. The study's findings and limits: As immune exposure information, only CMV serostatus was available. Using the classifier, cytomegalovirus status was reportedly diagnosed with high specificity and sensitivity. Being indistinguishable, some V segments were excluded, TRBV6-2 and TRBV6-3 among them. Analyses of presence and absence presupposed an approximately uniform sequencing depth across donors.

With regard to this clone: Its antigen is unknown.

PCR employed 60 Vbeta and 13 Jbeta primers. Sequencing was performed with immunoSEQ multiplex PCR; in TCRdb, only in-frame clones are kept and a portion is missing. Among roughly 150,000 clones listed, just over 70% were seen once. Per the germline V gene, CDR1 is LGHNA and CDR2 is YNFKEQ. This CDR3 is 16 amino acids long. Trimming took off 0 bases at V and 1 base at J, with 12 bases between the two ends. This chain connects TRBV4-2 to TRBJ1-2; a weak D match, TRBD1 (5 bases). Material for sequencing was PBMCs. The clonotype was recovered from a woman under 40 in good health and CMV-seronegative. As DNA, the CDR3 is TGTGCCAGCAGCCAAGAGATGCAGGGTGTTAACTATGGCTACACCTTC. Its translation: CASSQEMQGVNYGYTF.